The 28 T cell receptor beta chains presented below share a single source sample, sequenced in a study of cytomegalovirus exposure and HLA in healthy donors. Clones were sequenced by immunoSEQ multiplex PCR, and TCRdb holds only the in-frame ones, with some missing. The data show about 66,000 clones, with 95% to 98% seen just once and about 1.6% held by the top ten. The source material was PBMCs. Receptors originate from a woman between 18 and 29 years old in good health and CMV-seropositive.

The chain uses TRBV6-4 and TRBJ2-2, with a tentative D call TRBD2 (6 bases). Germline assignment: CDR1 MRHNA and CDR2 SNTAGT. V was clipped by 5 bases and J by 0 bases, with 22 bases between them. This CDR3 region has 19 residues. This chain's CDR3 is CASSSRSRAGFANTGELFF. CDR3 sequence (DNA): TGTGCCAGCAGTTCCCGGTCTCGAGCGGGCTTCGCGAACACCGGGGAGCTGTTTTTT.

CDR3: CASSRPTGARMEKLFF. CDR3 coding DNA: TGTGCCAGCAGTCGACCTACAGGGGCTAGGATGGAAAAACTGTTTTTT. This chain connects TRBV7-9 to TRBJ1-4, with 7 positions matching TRBD1. The CDR3 totals 16 residues. The germline V gene has CDR1 SEHNR and CDR2 FQNEAQ (reference sequence). Unmatched junction bases numbered 15, after V lost 6 bases and J lost 8 bases. Full variable domain (outside the CDR3, taken from reference TRBV7-9 and TRBJ1-4): DTGVSQNPRHKITKRGQNVTFRCDPISEHNRLYWYRQTLGQGPEFLTYFQNEAQLEKSRLLSDRFSAERPKGSFSTLEIQRTEQGDSAMYLCASSRPTGARMEKLFFGSGTQLSVL.

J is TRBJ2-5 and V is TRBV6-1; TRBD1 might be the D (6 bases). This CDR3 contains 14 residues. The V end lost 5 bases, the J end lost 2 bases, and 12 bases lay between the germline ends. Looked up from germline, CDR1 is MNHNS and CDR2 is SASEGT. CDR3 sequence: CASSPGQPQETQYF. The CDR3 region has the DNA TGTGCCAGCAGTCCCGGACAGCCTCAAGAGACCCAGTACTTC.

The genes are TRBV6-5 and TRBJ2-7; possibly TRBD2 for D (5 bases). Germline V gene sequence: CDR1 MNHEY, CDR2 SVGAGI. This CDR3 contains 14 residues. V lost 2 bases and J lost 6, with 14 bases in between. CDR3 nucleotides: TGTGCCAGCAGTTACACCGGGGAATTGGTCGAGCAGTACTTC. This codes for CASSYTGELVEQYF.

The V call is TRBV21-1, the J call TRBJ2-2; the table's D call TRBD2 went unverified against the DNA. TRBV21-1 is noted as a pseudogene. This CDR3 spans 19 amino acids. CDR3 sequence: CASSKSGRLAEYNTGELFF. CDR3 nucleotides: TGTGCCAGCAGCAAAAGTGGAAGACTAGCGGAATACAACACCGGGGAGCTGTTTTTT.

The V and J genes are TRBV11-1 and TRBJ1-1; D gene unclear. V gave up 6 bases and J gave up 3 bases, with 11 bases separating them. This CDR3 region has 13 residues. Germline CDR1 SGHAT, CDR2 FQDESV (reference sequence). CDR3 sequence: CASSLRRYTEAFF. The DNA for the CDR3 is TGTGCCAGCAGTCTTAGGCGGTACACTGAAGCTTTCTTT.

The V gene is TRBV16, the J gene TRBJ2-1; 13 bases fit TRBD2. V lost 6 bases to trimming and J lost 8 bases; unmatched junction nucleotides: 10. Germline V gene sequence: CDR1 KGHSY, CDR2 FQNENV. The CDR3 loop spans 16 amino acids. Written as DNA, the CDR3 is TGTGCCAGCAGACCCGAGGGACTAGCGGGATCTGATGAGCAGTTCTTC. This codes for CASRPEGLAGSDEQFF.

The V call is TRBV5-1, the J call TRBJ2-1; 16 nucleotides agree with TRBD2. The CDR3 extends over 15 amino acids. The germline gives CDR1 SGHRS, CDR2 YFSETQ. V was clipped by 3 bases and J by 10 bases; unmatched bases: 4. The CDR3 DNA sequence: TGCGCCAGCAGCTGGGGACTAGCGGGAGGGGAAGAGCAGTTCTTC. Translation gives CASSWGLAGGEEQFF.

CDR3 nucleotides: TGTGCCAGTAGTATGACAGTTAATCAGCCCCAGCATTTT. Amino acid sequence: CASSMTVNQPQHF. The J gene is TRBJ1-5, the V gene TRBV19; D possibly corresponds to TRBD1 (5 bases). V was trimmed by 3 bases and J by 4 bases, leaving 7 bases between them. CDR3 length equals 13 residues. Per germline, CDR1 LNHDA and CDR2 SQIVND (reference sequence).

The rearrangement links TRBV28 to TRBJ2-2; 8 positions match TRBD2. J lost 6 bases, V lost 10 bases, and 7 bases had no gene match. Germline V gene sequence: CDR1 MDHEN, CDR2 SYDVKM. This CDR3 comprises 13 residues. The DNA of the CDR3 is TGTGCCACTCAGCGGGAGAGGGCCGGGGAGCTGTTTTTT. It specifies CATQRERAGELFF.

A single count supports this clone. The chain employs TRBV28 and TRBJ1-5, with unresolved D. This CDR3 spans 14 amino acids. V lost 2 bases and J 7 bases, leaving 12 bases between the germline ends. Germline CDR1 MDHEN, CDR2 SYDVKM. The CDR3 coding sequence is TGTGCCAGCAGTTTAAACGGACTAGGGCAGCCCCAGCATTTT. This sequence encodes CASSLNGLGQPQHF.

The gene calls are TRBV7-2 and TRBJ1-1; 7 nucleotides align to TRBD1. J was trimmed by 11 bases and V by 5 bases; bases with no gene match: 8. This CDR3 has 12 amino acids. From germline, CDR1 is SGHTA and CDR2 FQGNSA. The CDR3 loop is CASSKTGMSAFF. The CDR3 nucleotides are TGTGCCAGCAGCAAGACAGGGATGAGTGCTTTCTTT.

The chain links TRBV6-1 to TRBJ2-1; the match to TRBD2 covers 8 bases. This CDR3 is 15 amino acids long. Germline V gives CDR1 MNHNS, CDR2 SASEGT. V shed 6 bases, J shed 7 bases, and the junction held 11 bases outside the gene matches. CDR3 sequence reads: CASRNGGGLRNEQFF. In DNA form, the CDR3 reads TGTGCCAGCAGGAACGGGGGGGGGCTCCGTAATGAGCAGTTCTTC.

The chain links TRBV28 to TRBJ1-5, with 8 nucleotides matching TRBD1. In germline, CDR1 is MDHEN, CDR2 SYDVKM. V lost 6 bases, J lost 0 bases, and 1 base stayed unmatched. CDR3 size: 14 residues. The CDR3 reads CASRGQVSNQPQHF. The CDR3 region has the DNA TGTGCCAGCAGGGGACAGGTTAGCAATCAGCCCCAGCATTTT.

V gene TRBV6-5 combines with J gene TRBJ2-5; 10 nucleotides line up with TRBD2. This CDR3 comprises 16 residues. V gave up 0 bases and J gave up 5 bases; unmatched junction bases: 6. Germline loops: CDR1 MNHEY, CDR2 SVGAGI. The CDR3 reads CASSYSASGSRETQYF. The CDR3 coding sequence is TGTGCCAGCAGTTACTCGGCTAGCGGGAGTCGGGAGACCCAGTACTTC.

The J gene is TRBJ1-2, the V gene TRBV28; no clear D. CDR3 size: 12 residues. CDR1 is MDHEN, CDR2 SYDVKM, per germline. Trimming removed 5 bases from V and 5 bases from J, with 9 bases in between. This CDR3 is CASSRSPYGYTF. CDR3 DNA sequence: TGTGCCAGCAGTCGGTCACCGTATGGCTACACCTTC.

The CDR3 sequence: CASSPLADLYNEQFF. For the CDR3, the DNA is TGTGCCAGCTCACCGCTAGCGGACCTCTACAATGAGCAGTTCTTC. V usage is TRBV18 and J usage is TRBJ2-1, with 7 bases that match TRBD2. The ends lost 3 bases at V and 3 bases at J; junction bases unmatched: 5. CDR3 length: 15 amino acids. Germline V gene data show CDR1 as KGHSH and CDR2 as LQKENI.

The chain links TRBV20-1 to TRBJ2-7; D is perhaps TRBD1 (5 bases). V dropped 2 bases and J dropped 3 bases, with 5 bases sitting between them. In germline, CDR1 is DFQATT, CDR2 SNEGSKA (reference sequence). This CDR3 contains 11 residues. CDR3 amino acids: CSARQGYEQYF. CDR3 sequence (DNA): TGCAGTGCTAGACAGGGCTACGAGCAGTACTTC.

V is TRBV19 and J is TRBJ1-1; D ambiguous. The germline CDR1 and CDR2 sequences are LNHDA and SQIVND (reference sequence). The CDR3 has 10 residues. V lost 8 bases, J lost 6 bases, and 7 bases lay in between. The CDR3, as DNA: TGTGCCAGTTCGGTCCCTGAAGCTTTCTTT. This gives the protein CASSVPEAFF.

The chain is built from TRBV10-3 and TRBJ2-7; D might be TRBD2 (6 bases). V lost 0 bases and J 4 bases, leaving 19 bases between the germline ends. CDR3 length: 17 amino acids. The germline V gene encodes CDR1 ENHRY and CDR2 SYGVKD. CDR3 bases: TGTGCCATCAGTGAGTCTGGTAGCGGAGCTATGATTTACGAGCAGTACTTC. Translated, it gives CAISESGSGAMIYEQYF.

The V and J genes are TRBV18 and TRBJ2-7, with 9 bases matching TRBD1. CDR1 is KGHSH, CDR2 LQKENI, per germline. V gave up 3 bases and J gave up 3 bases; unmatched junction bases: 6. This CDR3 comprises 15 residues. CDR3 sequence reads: CASSPGQGRGYEQYF. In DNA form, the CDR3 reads TGTGCCAGCTCACCCGGACAGGGGAGGGGCTACGAGCAGTACTTC.

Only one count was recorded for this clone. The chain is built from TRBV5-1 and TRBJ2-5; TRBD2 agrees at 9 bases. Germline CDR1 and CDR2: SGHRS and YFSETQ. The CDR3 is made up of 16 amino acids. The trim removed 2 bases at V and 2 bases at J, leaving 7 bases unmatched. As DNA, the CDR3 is TGCGCCAGCAGCTTCCTAGCGGGGCTACAACAAGAGACCCAGTACTTC. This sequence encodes CASSFLAGLQQETQYF.

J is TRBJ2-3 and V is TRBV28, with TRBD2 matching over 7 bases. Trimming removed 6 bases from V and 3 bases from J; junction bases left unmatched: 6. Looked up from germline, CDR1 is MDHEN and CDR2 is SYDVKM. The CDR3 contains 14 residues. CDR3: CASRRGGPTDTQYF. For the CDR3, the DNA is TGTGCCAGCAGGAGGGGAGGGCCAACAGATACGCAGTATTTT. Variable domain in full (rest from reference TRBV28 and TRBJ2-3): DVKVTQSSRYLVKRTGEKVFLECVQDMDHENMFWYRQDPGLGLRLIYFSYDVKMKEKGDIPEGYSVSREKKERFSLILESASTNQTSMYLCASRRGGPTDTQYFGPGTRLTVL.

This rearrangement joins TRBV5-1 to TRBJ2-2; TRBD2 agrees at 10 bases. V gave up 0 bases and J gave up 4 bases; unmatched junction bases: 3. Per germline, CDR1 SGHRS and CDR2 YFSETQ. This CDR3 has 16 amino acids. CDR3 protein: CASSLELAGVTGELFF. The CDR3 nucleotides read TGCGCCAGCAGCTTGGAGCTAGCGGGAGTCACCGGGGAGCTGTTTTTT.

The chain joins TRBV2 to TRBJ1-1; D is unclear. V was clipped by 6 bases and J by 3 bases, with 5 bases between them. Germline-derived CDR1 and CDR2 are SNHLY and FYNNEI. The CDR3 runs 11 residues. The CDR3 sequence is CASSEYTEAFF. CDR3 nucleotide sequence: TGTGCCAGCAGCGAGTACACTGAAGCTTTCTTT. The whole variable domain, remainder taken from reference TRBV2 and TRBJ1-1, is EPEVTQTPSHQVTQMGQEVILRCVPISNHLYFYWYRQILGQKVEFLVSFYNNEISEKSEIFDDQFSVERPDGSNFTLKIRSTKLEDSAMYFCASSEYTEAFFGQGTRLTVV.

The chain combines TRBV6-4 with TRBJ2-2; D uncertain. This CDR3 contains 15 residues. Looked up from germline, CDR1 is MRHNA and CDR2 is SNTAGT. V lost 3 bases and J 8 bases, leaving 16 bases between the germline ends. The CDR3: CASSEFPGMAGELFF. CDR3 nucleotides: TGTGCCAGCAGTGAGTTTCCAGGAATGGCGGGGGAGCTGTTTTTT.

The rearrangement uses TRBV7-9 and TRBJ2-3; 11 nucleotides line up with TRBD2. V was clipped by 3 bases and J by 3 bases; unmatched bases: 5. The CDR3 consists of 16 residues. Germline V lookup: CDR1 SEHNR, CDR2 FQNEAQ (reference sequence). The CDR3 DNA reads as TGTGCCAGCAGCTTCGGGCTAGCGGGAGGTACAGATACGCAGTATTTT. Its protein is CASSFGLAGGTDTQYF.

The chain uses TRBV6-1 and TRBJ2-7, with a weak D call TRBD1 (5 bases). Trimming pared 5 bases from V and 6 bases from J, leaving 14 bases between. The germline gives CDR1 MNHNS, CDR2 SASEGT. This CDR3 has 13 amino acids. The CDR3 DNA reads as TGTGCCAGCAGTCTGAACCAGGGAAGCGAGCAGTACTTC. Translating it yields CASSLNQGSEQYF.